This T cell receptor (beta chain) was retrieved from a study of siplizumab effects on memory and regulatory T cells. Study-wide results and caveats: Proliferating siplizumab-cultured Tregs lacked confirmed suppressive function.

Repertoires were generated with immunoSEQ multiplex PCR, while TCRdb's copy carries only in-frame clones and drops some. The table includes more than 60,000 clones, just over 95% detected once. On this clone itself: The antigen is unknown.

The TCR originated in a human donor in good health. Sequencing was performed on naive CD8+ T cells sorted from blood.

CDR3 nucleotide sequence: TGTGCCAGCAGCTTAGGACTAGCGGCTTCAGGTGAGCAGTTCTTC. This gives the protein CASSLGLAASGEQFF. The chain couples TRBV7-3 to TRBJ2-1, with 10 bases matching TRBD2. Per the germline V gene, CDR1 is SGHTA and CDR2 is FQGTGA. This CDR3 region has 15 residues. J was trimmed by 9 bases and V by 2 bases; bases with no gene match: 7.